The 16 T cell receptor beta chains reported below all come from one sample, sequenced in a study of cytomegalovirus exposure and HLA in healthy donors. 60 Vbeta and 13 Jbeta primers were used in PCR. Sequenced by immunoSEQ multiplex PCR; TCRdb stores in-frame clones only, minus some. This table holds about 39,000 clones. Material: PBMCs. Receptors were obtained from a woman aged 25 to 45 in good health and CMV-seropositive.

The rearrangement uses TRBV11-2 and TRBJ2-7, with TRBD1 identical over 11 bases. The CDR3 length is 16 residues. Trimming removed 1 base from V and 0 bases from J; junction bases left unmatched: 2. The germline CDR1 and CDR2 sequences are SGHAT and FQNNGV. Here the CDR3 reads CASSLGTGGDSYEQYF. The CDR3 coding sequence is TGTGCCAGCAGCTTAGGGACAGGGGGCGACTCCTACGAGCAGTACTTC.

The chain is built from TRBV5-1 and TRBJ1-1; a weak D match, TRBD1 (5 bases). The CDR3 spans 13 residues. Germline CDR1 reads SGHRS; CDR2 reads YFSETQ. With 2 bases removed from V and 2 bases from J, the gap between germline ends came to 7 bases. The CDR3 sequence is CASSLTGNTEAFF. CDR3 coding DNA: TGCGCCAGCAGCTTAACAGGAAACACTGAAGCTTTCTTT.

The rearrangement links TRBV27 to TRBJ1-5, with D possibly matching TRBD1 (5 bases). The CDR3 totals 13 residues. Germline CDR1 reads MNHEY; CDR2 reads SMNVEV (reference sequence). Trimming cost V 6 bases and J 5 bases, with 11 bases left between them. The CDR3 loop is CASRGHGDQPQHF. CDR3 bases: TGTGCCAGCAGGGGGCACGGAGATCAGCCCCAGCATTTT.

Written as DNA, the CDR3 is TGTGCCAGTAGTATCGGGGGATCTGGAAACACCATATATTTT. Translating gives CASSIGGSGNTIYF. This rearrangement joins TRBV19 to TRBJ1-3, with a weak D call TRBD1 (5 bases). V was trimmed by 3 bases and J by 1 base, leaving 7 bases between them. The CDR3 spans 14 residues. CDR1 is LNHDA and CDR2 is SQIVND in the germline V gene (reference sequence).

Note on this clone: Its ends do not fully match the called genes, so a read error is possible. The genes are TRBV2 and TRBJ1-1; D ambiguous. The V gene's germline CDR1 is SNHLY and CDR2 FYNNEI. The CDR3 is 8 residues long. The CDR3 here is CASREAFF. Here the CDR3 DNA reads TGTGCCAGCCGTGAAGCTTTCTTT.

The chain recombines TRBV28 with TRBJ1-4; 8 positions match TRBD1. Germline V gene lookup returns CDR1 MDHEN and CDR2 SYDVKM. The V gene end was trimmed by 10 bases and the J gene end by 8 bases; junction bases not matched to a gene: 12. The CDR3 loop spans 14 amino acids. This CDR3 is CAIGGTGTPEKLFF. CDR3 in DNA: TGTGCCATCGGGGGGACAGGAACCCCGGAAAAACTGTTTTTT. Combining the CDR3 with reference TRBV28 and TRBJ1-4 gives the whole variable domain DVKVTQSSRYLVKRTGEKVFLECVQDMDHENMFWYRQDPGLGLRLIYFSYDVKMKEKGDIPEGYSVSREKKERFSLILESASTNQTSMYLCAIGGTGTPEKLFFGSGTQLSVL.

The CDR3 DNA is TGTGCCAGCTCACCGGCTAGCGCCCTCCCCGGGGAGCTGTTTTTT. This encodes CASSPASALPGELFF. The J gene is TRBJ2-2, the V gene TRBV18; D is perhaps TRBD2 (6 bases). V gave up 3 bases and J gave up 6 bases, with 14 bases separating them. Germline assignment: CDR1 KGHSH and CDR2 LQKENI. CDR3 length equals 15 residues. Complete variable domain (other parts from reference TRBV18 and TRBJ2-2): NAGVMQNPRHLVRRRGQEARLRCSPMKGHSHVYWYRQLPEEGLKFMVYLQKENIIDESGMPKERFSAEFPKEGPSILRIQQVVRGDSAAYFCASSPASALPGELFFGEGSRLTVL.

The chain links TRBV7-6 to TRBJ1-6; TRBD1 matches 9 bases. The V and J ends lost 2 bases and 5 bases, in that order; junction bases with no gene match: 4. Germline V gene data show CDR1 as SGHVS and CDR2 as FNYEAQ. This CDR3 comprises 16 residues. The CDR3 sequence is CASSLWTGVDNSPLHF. CDR3 bases: TGTGCCAGCAGCTTATGGACAGGGGTCGATAATTCACCCCTCCACTTT.

The chain combines TRBV7-2 with TRBJ2-3, with D perhaps TRBD1 (5 bases). V lost 1 base to trimming and J lost 2 bases, with 7 bases between them. Germline CDR1 reads SGHTA; CDR2 reads FQGNSA. This CDR3 has 14 amino acids. Written as DNA, the CDR3 is TGTGCCAGCAGCTTAGACAGGTACACAGATACGCAGTATTTT. Encoded protein: CASSLDRYTDTQYF.

The chain employs TRBV30 and TRBJ1-2; D ambiguous. Germline assignment: CDR1 GTSNPN and CDR2 SVGIG (reference sequence). The CDR3 is 14 residues long. V was trimmed by 3 bases and J by 0 bases, leaving 11 bases between them. The DNA for the CDR3 is TGTGCCTGGAGCCCAGGAATAACTAACTATGGCTACACCTTC. Translated: CAWSPGITNYGYTF.

V gene TRBV30 combines with J gene TRBJ1-5, with TRBD1 identical over 8 bases. Germline trimming cut 0 bases from V and 4 bases from J; bases unmatched to any gene: 8. Germline V gene sequence: CDR1 GTSNPN, CDR2 SVGIG (reference sequence). The CDR3 covers 16 residues. In nucleotides, the CDR3 is TGTGCCTGGAGTGTAAGGACAGGGTTATCGAATCAGCCCCAGCATTTT. Amino acid sequence: CAWSVRTGLSNQPQHF.

The chain has TRBV30 and TRBJ1-1, with D possibly matching TRBD1 (6 bases). Looked up from germline, CDR1 is GTSNPN and CDR2 is SVGIG (reference sequence). CDR3 length: 14 residues. V dropped 0 bases and J dropped 7 bases, with 15 bases sitting between them. CDR3 loop: CAWSVTGGGGEAFF. CDR3 in DNA: TGTGCCTGGAGTGTTACCGGGGGGGGCGGTGAAGCTTTCTTT.

The chain joins TRBV15 to TRBJ1-6, with no clear D. This CDR3 spans 14 amino acids. CDR1 and CDR2 (germline): LNHNV, YYDKDF (reference sequence). V lost 1 base and J 6 bases, leaving 7 bases between the germline ends. For the CDR3, the DNA is TGTGCCACCAGCAGAGGAGGGATTAATTCACCCCTCCACTTT. As protein: CATSRGGINSPLHF.

J is TRBJ1-1 and V is TRBV2, with 9 nucleotides matching TRBD1. The CDR3 sequence is 16 residues long. From germline, CDR1 is SNHLY and CDR2 FYNNEI. V gave up 4 bases and J gave up 1 base; unmatched junction bases: 7. CDR3: CASSGSGQGWNTEAFF. The CDR3 DNA follows: TGTGCCAGCAGTGGTAGCGGACAGGGGTGGAACACTGAAGCTTTCTTT.

The chain employs TRBV25-1 and TRBJ1-3; no clear D. The CDR3 covers 13 residues. The germline V gene has CDR1 MGHDK and CDR2 SYGVNS. Between the trimmed V and J ends, which lost 7 bases and 8 bases, there was a span of 15 bases. CDR3 in amino acids: CASTEGGSHTIYF. The CDR3 DNA reads TGTGCCAGCACCGAAGGAGGTTCTCACACCATATATTTT. Drawing the rest from reference TRBV25-1 and TRBJ1-3, the complete variable domain is EADIYQTPRYLVIGTGKKITLECSQTMGHDKMYWYQQDPGMELHLIHYSYGVNSTEKGDLSSESTVSRIRTEHFPLTLESARPSHTSQYLCASTEGGSHTIYFGEGSWLTVV.

The rearrangement links TRBV7-8 to TRBJ2-2; TRBD2 is a possible D gene (5 bases). The V gene's germline CDR1 is SGHVS and CDR2 FQNEAQ. The CDR3 loop spans 14 amino acids. Trimming removed 0 bases at V and 7 bases at J, with 9 bases between. The CDR3 region has the DNA TGTGCCAGCAGCTTAGCCCCAAGCGGCGGGGAGCTGTTTTTT. Its translation is CASSLAPSGGELFF.